This TCR beta chain originates from a study of T cells in Graves' hyperthyroidism and ophthalmopathy. On the study more broadly: Peripheral blood was drawn at first diagnosis, prior to all treatment.

Patients showing uncontrolled infection, other autoimmune disease, pregnancy or lactation were ineligible. The PBMCs studied were ones that came from 10 ml fresh peripheral blood. The source material, RNA transcripts, was used to amplify TCR beta CDR3 regions. During a first-round RT-PCR of the TCR CDR3, the HTBI primer set was used. TCRdb re-derived calls from the multiplex PCR reads in MiXCR, one entry per CDR3 protein. The sample has 690,000 or so distinct CDR3 sequences; 15% to 20% are singletons. CDR3 length: 17 residues. Per the germline V gene, CDR1 is MNHNS and CDR2 is SASEGT. Between the trimmed V and J ends, which lost 6 bases and 1 base, there was a span of 21 bases.

The sequenced sample was blood. The V call is TRBV6-1, the J call TRBJ1-1; D is possibly TRBD1 (5 bases). This receptor was identified in a woman in her 50s with Graves' hyperthyroidism that later progressed to Graves' ophthalmopathy. In DNA form, the CDR3 reads TGTGCCAGCAGCAAAACCTCACGGCCTGGGGGGAACACTGAAGCTTTCTTT. Its protein is CASSKTSRPGGNTEAFF.